This T cell receptor (beta chain) was observed in a study of T cell responses to AZD1222 COVID-19 vaccine. This CDR3 contains 16 residues. V was cut by 7 bases and J by 4 bases, with 22 bases left in between. Per the germline V gene, CDR1 is MNHEY and CDR2 is SMNVEV (reference sequence). The assay was immunoSEQ multiplex PCR, and TCRdb's table has in-frame clones only and misses some. Among tens of thousands of clones listed, 75% to 90% were seen once. The clonotype was recovered from an adult who received the AZD1222 COVID-19 vaccine. The sequencing used peripheral blood, collected 28 days after the second AZD1222 dose. V usage is TRBV27 and J usage is TRBJ1-1; a weak D match, TRBD1 (6 bases). The CDR3 nucleotides read TGTGCCAGCAAGAGTCGATCTTTCCGGGACACCACTGAAGCTTTCTTT. Its translation is CASKSRSFRDTTEAFF.